These 4 T cell receptor beta chains originate from one sample sequenced in a study of blood T cell repertoires in COVID-19. The repertoire was sequenced with immunoSEQ multiplex PCR; TCRdb's copy has only in-frame clones and lacks some. The table includes roughly 300,000 clones, more than 85% detected once. The specimen was PBMCs or T cells enriched from blood (not recorded which). All receptors come from a woman in her 30s who had recovered from COVID-19.

This clone was seen once. The V gene is TRBV2, the J gene TRBJ2-7; D is undetermined. This CDR3 is 10 amino acids long. The V gene's germline CDR1 is SNHLY and CDR2 FYNNEI. V was pared by 5 bases and J by 3 bases, with 2 bases between. This chain's CDR3 is CASSLYEQYF. CDR3 DNA: TGTGCCAGCAGTCTCTACGAGCAGTACTTC.

The rearrangement uses TRBV28 and TRBJ1-1; D gene unclear. This CDR3 has 15 residues. The germline V gene has CDR1 MDHEN and CDR2 SYDVKM. The V end lost 6 bases, the J end lost 11 bases, and 25 bases lay between the germline ends. The CDR3 nucleotides are TGTGCCAGCAGCCCGCAAGGAGCCCATTGGGTGGTTGCTTTCTTT. Translating it yields CASSPQGAHWVVAFF.

To note about this clone: This CDR3 is also generated by other DNA sequences in the sample. The chain couples TRBV2 to TRBJ1-2, with D unresolved. Germline lookup yields CDR1 SNHLY and CDR2 FYNNEI. The CDR3 loop spans 13 amino acids. V lost 3 bases, J lost 2 bases, and 7 bases lay in between. The CDR3 sequence is CASSEGSNYGYTF. DNA for the CDR3: TGTGCCAGCAGTGAGGGCAGCAACTATGGCTACACCTTC.

DNA for the CDR3: TGTGCCAGCAGTTTCGGGGTCTCCTACAATGAGCAGTTCTTC. It codes for CASSFGVSYNEQFF. The rearrangement joins TRBV27 to TRBJ2-1; possible D gene TRBD2, 5 bases. The length of the CDR3 is 14 residues. V lost 3 bases, J lost 0 bases, and 6 bases lay in between. The germline V gene encodes CDR1 MNHEY and CDR2 SMNVEV (reference sequence).